The present TCR beta chain was sequenced within a study of cytomegalovirus exposure and HLA in healthy donors. Study observations and caveats: For TCR beta chains, V- and J-gene trimming was later linked to a missense DCLRE1C variant. Rarity characterized most TCR sequences, yet some public TCRs appeared in many donors.

About this clone: The antigen remains undetermined.

Germline values: CDR1 LGHNA, CDR2 YNFKEQ. The ends were cut back, 0 bases at V and 3 bases at J, with 10 bases in the middle. The CDR3 runs to 15 residues. Primers included in the PCR were 60 Vbeta and 13 Jbeta primers. Here immunoSEQ multiplex PCR was the method, and the copy in TCRdb shows in-frame clones only, minus some. The repertoire holds about 130,000 clones, with approximately 80% as singletons. The sample was PBMCs. The chain uses TRBV4-2 and TRBJ2-3, with a possible D match to TRBD1 (6 bases). This sequence was found in a female donor in good health and CMV-seronegative. CDR3: CASSQDWQGTDTQYF. CDR3 in DNA: TGTGCCAGCAGCCAAGATTGGCAGGGGACAGATACGCAGTATTTT.